Listed below are T cell receptor beta chains from one sample, sequenced in a study of blood T cell repertoires in COVID-19. Measured with immunoSEQ multiplex PCR; TCRdb has only the in-frame clones, and not every one. This sample yields 150,000 to 170,000 clones, of which more than 75% are seen a single time; less than 10% belongs to the top ten. The sequenced material came from peripheral blood. Receptor source: a woman aged 60 to 75 with COVID-19, enrolled during active disease. The CDR3 runs from the conserved cysteine through the conserved F or W. D genes are given only for firm matches. Expanded clones are given a class, and other clones once, few, many or no size at all.

>TRBJ1-2|-|-|TRBV6-5
TGTGCCAGCAGGCGTAACTATGGCTACACCTTC
CASRRNYGYTF
>TRBJ2-1|TRBD1|-|TRBV7-6
TGTGCCAGCAGCCAAAGGGACAGGGTTTTAAATGAGCAGTTCTTC
CASSQRDRVLNEQFF
>TRBJ1-6|TRBD1|-|TRBV6-4
TGTGCCAGCAGCGCCCGGGACAGGGTGCAACCCCTCCACTTT
CASSARDRVQPLHF
>TRBJ1-4|-|-|TRBV27
TGTGCCAGCAGTTTAAAAGCAGGGTCGGCGGAAAAACTGTTTTTT
CASSLKAGSAEKLFF
>TRBJ1-1|-|-|TRBV4-2
TGTGCCAGCAGCCAAGCCGGGACATCCCCTGAAGCTTTCTTT
CASSQAGTSPEAFF
>TRBJ1-6|-|-|TRBV6-5
TGTGCCAGCAGGCAGGGACGGGAGTCACCCCTCCACTTT
CASRQGRESPLHF
>TRBJ1-2|TRBD1|-|TRBV5-4
TGTGCCAGCAGCTTGGCCGGACAGGGGATATGGAACTATGGCTACACCTTC
CASSLAGQGIWNYGYTF
>TRBJ2-3|TRBD1|-|TRBV18
TGTGCCAGCTCACCGCGACAGGGTTATCTTGCAGATACGCAGTATTTT
CASSPRQGYLADTQYF
>TRBJ2-2|TRBD1|-|TRBV18
TGTGCCAGCTCACAGGGGACAGGCCTGAACACCGGGGAGCTGTTTTTT
CASSQGTGLNTGELFF
>TRBJ2-1|TRBD2|-|TRBV7-6
TGTGCCAGCAGCTTAGATATAGCGGGAGGGAATGAGCAGTTCTTC
CASSLDIAGGNEQFF
>TRBJ2-3|TRBD1|-|TRBV30
TGTGCCTGGAGACCCACAGGGGGCTTGGCAGATACGCAGTATTTT
CAWRPTGGLADTQYF
>TRBJ2-3|-|-|TRBV5-4
TGTGCCAGCAGCTTGTTGGAGGACCAAGTGAGAGATACGCAGTATTTT
CASSLLEDQVRDTQYF
>TRBJ2-3|TRBD2|-|TRBV19
TGTGCCAGTAGTTCCTTAGCGGGGGGCTCCACAGATACGCAGTATTTT
CASSSLAGGSTDTQYF
>TRBJ1-1|-|once|TRBV19
TGTGCCAGTCTCCGGACACCCGACACTGAAGCTTTCTTT
CASLRTPDTEAFF
>TRBJ2-1|TRBD2|-|TRBV7-8
TGTGCCAGCAGCTTAGCGGGGGGGGAGGTTGAGCAGTTCTTC
CASSLAGGEVEQFF
>TRBJ2-1|-|-|TRBV25-1
TGTGCCAGCAGTGCAATGGGGGCCAGTGTCGGTGAGCAGTTCTTC
CASSAMGASVGEQFF
>TRBJ2-7|TRBD2|-|TRBV5-1
TGCGCCAGCAGCTTGGAGGTGGCGGGAGGCCTGTACGAGCAGTACTTC
CASSLEVAGGLYEQYF
>TRBJ1-2|TRBD1|-|TRBV6-5
TGTGCCAGCAGCTTGGACAGGCGCTACACCTTC
CASSLDRRYTF
>TRBJ2-3|TRBD1|once|TRBV19
TGTGCCAGTAGTATTCCGGGACAGGGGACAGATACGCAGTATTTT
CASSIPGQGTDTQYF
>TRBJ2-1|-|-|TRBV4-2
TGTGCCAGCAGCCAAGAAGGAGGAATTGAACAGTTCTTC
CASSQEGGIEQFF
>TRBJ2-7|TRBD1|-|TRBV6-6
TGTGCCAGCAGTAGACAGGGAAATCCCTACGAGCAGTACTTC
CASSRQGNPYEQYF
>TRBJ2-7|-|-|TRBV10-3
TGTGCCATCAGTGTGCGGGGGCCAGCGGGGGAGCAGTACTTC
CAISVRGPAGEQYF
>TRBJ1-1|TRBD1|-|TRBV5-4
TGTGCCAGCAGCTTTGTCCCGGGACAGGGAAAGAACACTGAAGCTTTCTTT
CASSFVPGQGKNTEAFF
>TRBJ2-2|-|once|TRBV6-5
TGTGCCAGCAGTTACTGGCAGAACACCGGGGAGCTGTTTTTT
CASSYWQNTGELFF
>TRBJ1-5|TRBD1|once|TRBV11-1
TGTGCCAGCAGCTTAGCGGGAAAAGGGGGCATCAATCAGCCCCAGCATTTT
CASSLAGKGGINQPQHF
>TRBJ1-3|TRBD1|-|TRBV11-2
TGTGCCAGCAGCCGCTGGGACAGACCTGGAAACACCATATATTTT
CASSRWDRPGNTIYF
>TRBJ1-5|-|-|TRBV2
TGTGCCAGCAGTTACAGTGATCAGCCCCAGCATTTT
CASSYSDQPQHF
>TRBJ1-5|-|-|TRBV3-1/TRBV3-2
TGTGCCAGCAGCCAAGATCGGGGTCAGCCCCAGCATTTT
CASSQDRGQPQHF
>TRBJ2-5|TRBD2|-|TRBV18
TGTGCCAGCTCACCACAGACTAGCGCACAAGAGACCCAGTACTTC
CASSPQTSAQETQYF
>TRBJ2-7|TRBD2|-|TRBV5-1
TGCGCCAGCAGCGCCCTGGGGCGGGAGAGTGGCTACGAGCAGTACTTC
CASSALGRESGYEQYF
>TRBJ1-2|TRBD1|-|TRBV6-1
TGTGCCAGCAGTGACCTTGTGACAGGGGGAGGAGGCTACACCTTC
CASSDLVTGGGGYTF
>TRBJ2-5|TRBD1|-|TRBV2
TGTGCCAGCAGTTCGGACAGGGCCGCCCAAGAGACCCAGTACTTC
CASSSDRAAQETQYF
>TRBJ1-2|-|few|TRBV5-5
TGTGCCAGCAGCCGAGATGTCTATGGCTACACCTTC
CASSRDVYGYTF
>TRBJ1-2|-|-|TRBV7-9
TGTGCCAGCAGCTTTGCTTCAGGGCCTAACTATGGCTACACCTTC
CASSFASGPNYGYTF
>TRBJ2-1|-|-|TRBV10-3
TGTGCCATCAGTGACGAGGGACTTTACAATGAGCAGTTCTTC
CAISDEGLYNEQFF
>TRBJ1-6|TRBD1|-|TRBV7-2
TGTGCCAGCAGCTTAGGGACAGGGACGAATTCACCCCTCCACTTT
CASSLGTGTNSPLHF
>TRBJ1-3|TRBD1|-|TRBV7-6
TGTGCCAGCAGCTTAGCCCCTGGGACAGCTGGAAACACCATATATTTT
CASSLAPGTAGNTIYF
>TRBJ2-3|TRBD2|-|TRBV6-5
TGTGCCAGCAGTTATCGGCTAGCGGCAGATACGCAGTATTTT
CASSYRLAADTQYF
>TRBJ1-1|TRBD1|-|TRBV2
TGTGCCAGCACTCGACAGGGGAAAGTGAACACTGAAGCTTTCTTT
CASTRQGKVNTEAFF
>TRBJ1-2|-|-|TRBV5-8
TGTGCCAGCAGCTTGGGGCTGGGGGCGCAAGGCTACACCTTC
CASSLGLGAQGYTF
>TRBJ2-4|TRBD2|few|TRBV7-9
TGTGCCAGCAGCCGGACTAGCGGGAGTATGAACATTCAGTACTTC
CASSRTSGSMNIQYF
>TRBJ1-2|-|-|TRBV7-2
TGTGCCAGCAGCCCCCGGTTAGGCTACACCTTC
CASSPRLGYTF
>TRBJ2-5|-|-|TRBV7-2
TGTGCCAGCAGCCCGGGGTGGGAAGAGACCCAGTACTTC
CASSPGWEETQYF
>TRBJ2-3|TRBD2|-|TRBV9
TGTGCCAGCAGCGAACGGACTAGTACTAGCACAGATACGCAGTATTTT
CASSERTSTSTDTQYF
>TRBJ2-1|TRBD2|-|TRBV4-2
TGTGCCAGCAGCCAAAGGGGACTAGCGGGGGGAGGCAATGAGCAGTTCTTC
CASSQRGLAGGGNEQFF
>TRBJ1-3|-|-|TRBV6-1
TGTGCCAGCAGTGAAACTCACTCGAACACCATATATTTT
CASSETHSNTIYF
>TRBJ1-4|-|-|TRBV11-1
TGTGCCAGCAGCTTATCAGGGGCTAATGAAAAACTGTTTTTT
CASSLSGANEKLFF
>TRBJ2-3|TRBD2|once|TRBV5-8
TGTGCCAGCAGCCCCTGGCCTAGCGGGGGCCCGGATACGCAGTATTTT
CASSPWPSGGPDTQYF
>TRBJ1-6|TRBD1|few|TRBV6-2/TRBV6-3
TGTGCCAGCAGTTACGGACAGGGTAATTCACCCCTCCACTTT
CASSYGQGNSPLHF
>TRBJ1-2|-|-|TRBV5-5
TGTGCCAGCAGCTTGGGAGGAGTGACTGGCTACACCTTC
CASSLGGVTGYTF
>TRBJ1-1|TRBD1|-|TRBV6-5
TGTGCCAGCAGTTACTCGGGACAGGGGGCGTCTGAAGCTTTCTTT
CASSYSGQGASEAFF
>TRBJ2-7|-|-|TRBV11-2
TGTGCCAGCAGCCTGACAGGAAGGTACGAGCAGTACTTC
CASSLTGRYEQYF
>TRBJ1-5|-|-|TRBV27
TGTGCCAGCAGTAGCGAGGGGGGGAGTCAGCCCCAGCATTTT
CASSSEGGSQPQHF
>TRBJ1-5|TRBD1|-|TRBV4-2
TGTGCCAGCAGCCAAGGACAGGGAGGAAATCAGCCCCAGCATTTT
CASSQGQGGNQPQHF
>TRBJ1-5|-|-|TRBV6-5
TGTGCCAGCAGCGATGGACAGACTGCGTATCAGCCCCAGCATTTT
CASSDGQTAYQPQHF
>TRBJ2-1|-|-|TRBV5-1
TGCGCCAGCAGCTTGGGAGGGTACAGTTTAAATGAGCAGTTCTTC
CASSLGGYSLNEQFF
>TRBJ1-1|TRBD1|few|TRBV29-1
TGCAGCGTTGAAGATACAGGGGGAAACATGAACACTGAAGCTTTCTTT
CSVEDTGGNMNTEAFF
>TRBJ2-3|-|-|TRBV24-1
TGTGCCACCAGTGGGGCAGTGGGGCTCTCCTATGGGGATACGCAGTATTTT
CATSGAVGLSYGDTQYF
>TRBJ2-2|TRBD1|-|TRBV11-2
TGTGCCAGCAGCCCAGACAGGGGGAACACCGGGGAGCTGTTTTTT
CASSPDRGNTGELFF